This TCR beta chain was recorded in a study of a mutant IDH1 vaccine in newly diagnosed glioma. Study-level information: Treated patients were roughly 60% male, roughly 40% female, mean age 40.4 years.

A note on this clone: Its antigen remains unidentified.

Stated time point: week 11, during vaccination. Each dose delivered 300 ug of mutant IDH1 20-mer peptide subcutaneously with imiquimod. Patients carried new grade 3 or 4 IDH1-mutant astrocytomas lacking nuclear ATRX. The repertoire was sequenced with immunoSEQ multiplex PCR; TCRdb's copy has only in-frame clones and lacks some. The table includes roughly 60,000 clones, about four fifths detected once. Germline V lookup: CDR1 SNHLY, CDR2 FYNNEI. The CDR3 has 15 amino acids. Trimming removed 1 base from V and 2 bases from J, with 9 bases in between. The chain is built from TRBV2 and TRBJ1-5; D gene ambiguous. This receptor was taken from a man in his thirties or forties with glioma. Specimen: PBMCs, collected from a glioma patient whose treatment included an IDH1 peptide vaccine. The CDR3 is CASSEGNQGNQPQHF. The DNA for the CDR3 is TGTGCCAGCAGTGAAGGGAATCAGGGCAATCAGCCCCAGCATTTT. The variable domain in full, completed from reference TRBV2 and TRBJ1-5, reads EPEVTQTPSHQVTQMGQEVILRCVPISNHLYFYWYRQILGQKVEFLVSFYNNEISEKSEIFDDQFSVERPDGSNFTLKIRSTKLEDSAMYFCASSEGNQGNQPQHFGDGTRLSIL.